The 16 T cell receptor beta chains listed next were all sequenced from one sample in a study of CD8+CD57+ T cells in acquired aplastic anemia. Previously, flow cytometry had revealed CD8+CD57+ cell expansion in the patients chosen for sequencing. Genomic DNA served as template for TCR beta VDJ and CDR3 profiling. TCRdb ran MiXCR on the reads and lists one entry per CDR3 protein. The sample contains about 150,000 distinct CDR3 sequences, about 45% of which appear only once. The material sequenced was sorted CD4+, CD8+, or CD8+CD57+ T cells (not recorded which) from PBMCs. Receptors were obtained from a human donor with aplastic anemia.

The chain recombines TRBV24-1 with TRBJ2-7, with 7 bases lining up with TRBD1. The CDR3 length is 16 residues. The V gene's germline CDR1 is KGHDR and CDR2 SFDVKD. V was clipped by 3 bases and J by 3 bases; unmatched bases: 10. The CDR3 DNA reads TGTGCCACCAGTGATAGCGACAGGGCTGGGGGCTACGAGCAGTACTTC. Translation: CATSDSDRAGGYEQYF.

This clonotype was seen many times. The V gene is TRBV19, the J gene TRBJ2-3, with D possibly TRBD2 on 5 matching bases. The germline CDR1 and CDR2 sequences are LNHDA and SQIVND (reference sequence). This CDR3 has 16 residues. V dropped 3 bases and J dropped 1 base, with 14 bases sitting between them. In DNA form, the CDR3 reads TGTGCCAGTAGTATCGGACTCATTGCCCGCACAGATACGCAGTATTTT. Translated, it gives CASSIGLIARTDTQYF.

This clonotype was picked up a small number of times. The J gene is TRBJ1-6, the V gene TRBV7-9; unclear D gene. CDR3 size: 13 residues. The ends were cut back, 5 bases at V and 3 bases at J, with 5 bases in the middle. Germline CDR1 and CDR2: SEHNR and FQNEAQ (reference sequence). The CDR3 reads CASSPNYNSPLHF. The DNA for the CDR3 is TGTGCCAGCAGCCCAAACTATAATTCACCCCTCCACTTT. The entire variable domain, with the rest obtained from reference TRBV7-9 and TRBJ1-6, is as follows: DTGVSQNPRHKITKRGQNVTFRCDPISEHNRLYWYRQTLGQGPEFLTYFQNEAQLEKSRLLSDRFSAERPKGSFSTLEIQRTEQGDSAMYLCASSPNYNSPLHFGNGTRLTVT.

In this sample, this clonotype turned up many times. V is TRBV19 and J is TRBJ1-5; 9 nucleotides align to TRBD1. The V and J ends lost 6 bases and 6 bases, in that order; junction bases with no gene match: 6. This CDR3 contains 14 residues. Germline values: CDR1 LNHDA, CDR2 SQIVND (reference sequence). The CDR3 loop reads CASRPGTGSQPQHF. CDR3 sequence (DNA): TGTGCCAGTAGGCCCGGGACAGGGAGTCAGCCCCAGCATTTT.

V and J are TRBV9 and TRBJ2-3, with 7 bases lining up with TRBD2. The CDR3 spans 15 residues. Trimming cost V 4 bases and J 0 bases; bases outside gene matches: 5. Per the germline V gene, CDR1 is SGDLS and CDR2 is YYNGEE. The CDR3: CASSLRGTSTDTQYF. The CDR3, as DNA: TGTGCCAGCAGCTTGCGGGGGACTAGCACAGATACGCAGTATTTT.

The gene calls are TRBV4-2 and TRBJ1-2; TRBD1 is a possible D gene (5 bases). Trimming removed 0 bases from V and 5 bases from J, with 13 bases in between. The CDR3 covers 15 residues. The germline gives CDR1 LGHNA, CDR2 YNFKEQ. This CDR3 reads CASSQDKGSGYGYTF. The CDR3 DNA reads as TGTGCCAGCAGCCAAGATAAGGGGTCGGGATATGGCTACACCTTC.

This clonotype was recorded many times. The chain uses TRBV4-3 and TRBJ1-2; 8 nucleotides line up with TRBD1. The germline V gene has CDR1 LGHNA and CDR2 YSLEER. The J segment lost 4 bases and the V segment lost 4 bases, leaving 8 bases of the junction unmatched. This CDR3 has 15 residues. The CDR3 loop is CASSPGQGEGYGYTF. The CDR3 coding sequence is TGCGCCAGCAGCCCCGGACAGGGTGAGGGCTATGGCTACACCTTC.

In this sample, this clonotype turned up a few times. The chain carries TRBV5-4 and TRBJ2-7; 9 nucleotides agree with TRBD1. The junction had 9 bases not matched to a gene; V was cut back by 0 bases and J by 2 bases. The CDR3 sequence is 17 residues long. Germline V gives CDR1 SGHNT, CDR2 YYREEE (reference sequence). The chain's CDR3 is CASSLGVIGQGTYEQYV. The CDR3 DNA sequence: TGTGCCAGCAGCTTGGGGGTCATCGGACAGGGGACCTACGAGCAGTACGTC.

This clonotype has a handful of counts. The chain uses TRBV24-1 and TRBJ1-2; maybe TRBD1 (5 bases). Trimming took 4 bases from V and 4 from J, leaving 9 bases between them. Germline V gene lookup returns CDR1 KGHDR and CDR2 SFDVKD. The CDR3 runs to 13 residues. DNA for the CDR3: TGTGCCACCAGTGAAAGCGGGGGCTATGGCTACACCTTC. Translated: CATSESGGYGYTF.

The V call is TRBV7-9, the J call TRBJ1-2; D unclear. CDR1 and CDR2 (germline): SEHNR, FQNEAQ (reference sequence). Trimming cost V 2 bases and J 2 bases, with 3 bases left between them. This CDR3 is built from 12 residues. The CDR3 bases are TGTGCCAGCAGCTTATCCAACTATGGCTACACCTTC. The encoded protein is CASSLSNYGYTF.

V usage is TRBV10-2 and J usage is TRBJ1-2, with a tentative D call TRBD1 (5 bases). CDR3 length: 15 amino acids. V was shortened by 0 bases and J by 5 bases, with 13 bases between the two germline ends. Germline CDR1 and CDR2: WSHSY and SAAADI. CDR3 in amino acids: CASSESKDGGYGYTF. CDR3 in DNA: TGCGCCAGCAGTGAGTCAAAAGACGGGGGATATGGCTACACCTTC.

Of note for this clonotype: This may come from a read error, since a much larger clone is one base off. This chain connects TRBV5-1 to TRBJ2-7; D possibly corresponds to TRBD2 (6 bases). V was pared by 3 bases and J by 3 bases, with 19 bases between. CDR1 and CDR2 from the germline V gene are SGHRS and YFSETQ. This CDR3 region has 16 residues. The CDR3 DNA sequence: TGCGCCAGCAGCTGGGAGGACCGCGTTGAAGGCTACGAGCAGTACTTC. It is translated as CASSWEDRVEGYEQYF.

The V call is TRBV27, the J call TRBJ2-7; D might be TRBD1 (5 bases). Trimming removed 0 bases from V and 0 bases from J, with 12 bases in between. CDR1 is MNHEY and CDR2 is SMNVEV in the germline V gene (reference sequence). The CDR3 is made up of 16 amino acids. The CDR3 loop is CASSLSAGQRSYEQYF. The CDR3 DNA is TGTGCCAGCAGTTTATCGGCAGGGCAGCGCTCCTACGAGCAGTACTTC.

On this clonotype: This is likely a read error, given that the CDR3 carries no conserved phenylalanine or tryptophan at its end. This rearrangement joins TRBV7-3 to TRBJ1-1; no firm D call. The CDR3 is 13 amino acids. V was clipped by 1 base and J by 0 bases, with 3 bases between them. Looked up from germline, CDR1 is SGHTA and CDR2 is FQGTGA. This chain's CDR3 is CASSLIVNTEAFI. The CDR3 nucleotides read TGTGCCAGCAGCTTAATAGTGAACACTGAAGCTTTCATT.

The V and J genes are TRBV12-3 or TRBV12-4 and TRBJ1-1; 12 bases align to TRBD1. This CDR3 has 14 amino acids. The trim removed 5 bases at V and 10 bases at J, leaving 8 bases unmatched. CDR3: CASSPGTGGVGAFF. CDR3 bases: TGTGCCAGCAGTCCCGGGACAGGGGGCGTGGGAGCTTTCTTT.

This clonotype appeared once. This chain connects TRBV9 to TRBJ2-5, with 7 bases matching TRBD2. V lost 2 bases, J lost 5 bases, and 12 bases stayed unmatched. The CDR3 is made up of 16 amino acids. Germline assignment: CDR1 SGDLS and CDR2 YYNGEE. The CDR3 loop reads CASSVEGLVLDETQYF. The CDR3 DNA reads TGTGCCAGCAGCGTGGAAGGACTAGTTTTGGATGAGACCCAGTACTTC.